Following are 4 T cell receptor beta chains from one sample sequenced in a study of T cell clonotyping in hematopoietic cell transplantation. Libraries were prepared by immunoSEQ multiplex PCR; TCRdb keeps only in-frame clonotypes and omits some of them. Here the sample spans 5,000 to 6,500 clones, about nine tenths being singletons. The material sequenced was peripheral blood mononuclear cells, taken 180 days after allogeneic stem cell transplant. The receptor source for this set is a female patient in her forties or fifties who had an allogeneic stem cell transplant from an unrelated donor, so the T cells may come from the graft donor. Some clones in this sample may be carry-over from other donors' samples.

A single count supports this clone. Here the CDR3 reads CSARNSYEQYF. The DNA for the CDR3 is TGCAGTGCTAGGAACTCCTACGAGCAGTACTTC. The rearrangement joins TRBV20-1 to TRBJ2-7; D gene uncertain. Trimming removed 3 bases from V and 0 bases from J, with 3 bases in between. This CDR3 is 11 amino acids long. Germline values: CDR1 DFQATT, CDR2 SNEGSKA (reference sequence).

The gene calls are TRBV28 and TRBJ1-2, with 12 bases that match TRBD1. Germline V gene lookup returns CDR1 MDHEN and CDR2 SYDVKM. The J segment lost 8 bases and the V segment lost 5 bases, leaving 6 bases of the junction unmatched. This CDR3 has 14 amino acids. DNA of the CDR3: TGTGCCAGCAGTACCGGGACAGGGGGCCGCGGCTACACCTTC. This encodes CASSTGTGGRGYTF.

This clone was observed once. The chain combines TRBV29-1 with TRBJ2-3, with a weak D call TRBD2 (6 bases). Between the trimmed V and J ends, which lost 4 bases and 0 bases, there was a span of 11 bases. The CDR3 runs to 14 residues. Germline V lookup: CDR1 SQVTM, CDR2 ANQGSEA. The CDR3 loop reads CSVVSSGSTDTQYF. In DNA, the CDR3 is TGCAGCGTTGTTTCGAGCGGGAGCACAGATACGCAGTATTTT.

The chain recombines TRBV10-3 with TRBJ1-2; D unclear. The CDR3 length is 14 residues. Germline CDR1 is ENHRY and CDR2 is SYGVKD. V lost 4 bases and J 1 base, leaving 10 bases between the germline ends. The CDR3 DNA reads as TGTGCCATCAGTGGGGTTGAGGGTAACTATGGCTACACCTTC. Its translation is CAISGVEGNYGYTF.